Shown below are 13 T cell receptor beta chains from a single sample sequenced in a study of blood T cell repertoires in COVID-19. The assay was immunoSEQ multiplex PCR, and TCRdb's table has in-frame clones only and misses some. The sample lists approximately 100,000 clones; roughly nine tenths were seen once. Sequencing was done on a sample of peripheral blood. All receptors derive from a man aged 50 or older with acute or convalescent COVID-19.

This chain joins TRBV2 and TRBJ1-4; D remains unclear. Germline V gene lookup returns CDR1 SNHLY and CDR2 FYNNEI. The CDR3 length is 14 residues. Trimming pared 7 bases from V and 0 bases from J, leaving 9 bases between. The CDR3 region is CASTRLATNEKLFF. In DNA, the CDR3 is TGTGCCAGCACCCGACTTGCAACTAATGAAAAACTGTTTTTT.

This clone occurred once. The genes are TRBV4-2 and TRBJ2-1; 9 positions match TRBD2. The V segment lost 6 bases and the J segment 0 bases; nucleotides outside the gene matches: 3. The CDR3 has 15 residues. The germline V gene encodes CDR1 LGHNA and CDR2 YNFKEQ. The CDR3 DNA sequence: TGTGCCAGCAGTCTTAGCGGGGGCTCCTACAATGAGCAGTTCTTC. As protein: CASSLSGGSYNEQFF.

The rearrangement uses TRBV29-1 and TRBJ1-2; D call uncertain. The V end was cut by 3 bases, the J end by 7 bases, with 15 bases between. Looked up from germline, CDR1 is SQVTM and CDR2 is ANQGSEA. The CDR3 spans 13 residues. The CDR3 coding sequence is TGCAGCGTTGATACCCCCGAGGGCGGTGGCTACACCTTC. This sequence encodes CSVDTPEGGGYTF.

This chain joins TRBV2 and TRBJ2-7; a weak D match, TRBD1 (5 bases). Germline values: CDR1 SNHLY, CDR2 FYNNEI. V shed 7 bases and J shed 0 bases, with 13 bases lying between them. CDR3 length equals 14 residues. CDR3 sequence (DNA): TGTGCCAGCACACGACAGCAACCCTCCTACGAGCAGTACTTC. Translation gives CASTRQQPSYEQYF.

V and J are TRBV7-6 and TRBJ1-6; 8 bases are a match to TRBD1. Trimming took 0 bases from V and 7 from J; bases not matched to a gene: 8. Germline CDR1 SGHVS, CDR2 FNYEAQ. The CDR3 loop spans 17 amino acids. Written as DNA, the CDR3 is TGTGCCAGCAGCTTAGCGACGGGACAGGCCCAAAATTCACCCCTCCACTTT. It specifies CASSLATGQAQNSPLHF.

This chain uses TRBV19 with TRBJ2-7, with D maybe TRBD1 (5 bases). Germline-derived CDR1 and CDR2 are LNHDA and SQIVND (reference sequence). The CDR3 length is 13 residues. Trimming cost V 3 bases and J 6 bases, with 12 bases left between them. The CDR3 coding sequence is TGTGCCAGTAGTATTCAGGGTTATTCCGAGCAGTACTTC. Translation: CASSIQGYSEQYF.

This chain uses TRBV5-1 with TRBJ1-1; TRBD1 agrees at 7 bases. Looked up from germline, CDR1 is SGHRS and CDR2 is YFSETQ. V shed 4 bases and J 3 bases; nucleotides not matched to a gene: 6. This CDR3 contains 14 residues. This CDR3 reads CASSATTGDTEAFF. The CDR3 DNA is TGCGCCAGCAGCGCCACAACAGGGGACACTGAAGCTTTCTTT.

This clone occurred once. The V gene is TRBV7-8, the J gene TRBJ1-5; tentative D call: TRBD1 (6 bases). Germline lookup yields CDR1 SGHVS and CDR2 FQNEAQ. Trimming stripped 3 bases from V and 4 bases from J, with 7 bases between. This CDR3 comprises 13 residues. CDR3: CASSFQGNQPQHF. The CDR3 DNA sequence: TGTGCCAGCAGCTTCCAGGGGAATCAGCCCCAGCATTTT.

This chain connects TRBV2 to TRBJ1-4; no clear D. Germline assignment: CDR1 SNHLY and CDR2 FYNNEI. V shed 4 bases and J shed 8 bases, with 20 bases lying between them. The CDR3 is made up of 16 amino acids. The CDR3 region is CASSVSSGQLREKLFF. CDR3 nucleotide sequence: TGTGCCAGCAGTGTTTCATCAGGCCAGCTGCGCGAAAAACTGTTTTTT.

The V call is TRBV4-3, the J call TRBJ2-1; TRBD1 is a possible D gene (5 bases). Looked up from germline, CDR1 is LGHNA and CDR2 is YSLEER. The ends were cut back, 1 base at V and 4 bases at J, with 11 bases in the middle. CDR3 length: 15 amino acids. The CDR3, as DNA: TGCGCCAGCAGCCAAGGGCAGGGTGGATACAATGAGCAGTTCTTC. Translated, it gives CASSQGQGGYNEQFF.

The genes are TRBV29-1 and TRBJ2-1; 8 bases line up with TRBD1. Per the germline V gene, CDR1 is SQVTM and CDR2 is ANQGSEA. CDR3 length: 15 residues. The V segment lost 4 bases and the J segment 7 bases; nucleotides outside the gene matches: 12. CDR3: CSVGWVDREQNEQFF. CDR3 nucleotide sequence: TGCAGCGTTGGTTGGGTGGACAGGGAGCAAAATGAGCAGTTCTTC.

J is TRBJ1-5 and V is TRBV6-2 or TRBV6-3; perhaps TRBD1 as D (5 bases). Germline-derived CDR1 and CDR2 are MNHEY and SVGEGT. This CDR3 has 17 residues. Between the trimmed V and J ends, which lost 5 bases and 6 bases, there was a span of 23 bases. CDR3 nucleotides: TGTGCCAGCAGTAGTTACCGGGATGGAGGGGCCCGTCAGCCCCAGCATTTT. It codes for CASSSYRDGGARQPQHF.

The V gene is TRBV30, the J gene TRBJ1-2; D unclear. The V end was cut by 0 bases, the J end by 5 bases, with 13 bases between. Looked up from germline, CDR1 is GTSNPN and CDR2 is SVGIG (reference sequence). The CDR3 spans 14 residues. CDR3 residues: CAWSVKGGSYGYTF. CDR3 sequence (DNA): TGTGCCTGGAGTGTGAAAGGAGGCAGTTATGGCTACACCTTC. The full variable domain, its missing parts supplied by reference TRBV30 and TRBJ1-2, is SQTIHQWPATLVQPVGSPLSLECTVEGTSNPNLYWYRQAAGRGLQLLFYSVGIGQISSEVPQNLSASRPQDRQFILSSKKLLLSDSGFYLCAWSVKGGSYGYTFGSGTRLTVV.